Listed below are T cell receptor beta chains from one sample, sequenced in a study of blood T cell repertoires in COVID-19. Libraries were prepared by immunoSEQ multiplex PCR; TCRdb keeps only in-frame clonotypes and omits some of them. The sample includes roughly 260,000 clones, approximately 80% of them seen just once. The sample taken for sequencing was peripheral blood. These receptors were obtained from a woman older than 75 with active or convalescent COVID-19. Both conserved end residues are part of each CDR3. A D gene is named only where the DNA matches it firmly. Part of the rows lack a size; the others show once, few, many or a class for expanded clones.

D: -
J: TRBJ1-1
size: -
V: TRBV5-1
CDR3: CASSPRGQRAEAFF
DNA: TGCGCCAGCAGCCCCCGGGGCCAGCGGGCTGAAGCTTTCTTT

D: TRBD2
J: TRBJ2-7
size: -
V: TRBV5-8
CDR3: CASSPTPGTSGSGDEQYF
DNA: TGTGCCAGCAGCCCAACCCCCGGGACTAGCGGGAGCGGCGACGAGCAGTACTTC

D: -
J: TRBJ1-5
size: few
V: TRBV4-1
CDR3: CASSQDGGVANQPQHF
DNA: TGCGCCAGCAGCCAAGATGGGGGGGTAGCAAATCAGCCCCAGCATTTT

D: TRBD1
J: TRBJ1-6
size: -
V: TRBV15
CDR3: CATSSGTGLGSSPLHF
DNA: TGTGCCACCAGCAGCGGGACAGGGCTTGGGAGTTCACCCCTCCACTTT

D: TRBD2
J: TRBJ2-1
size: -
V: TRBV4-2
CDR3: CASSPGTSSYNEQFF
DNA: TGTGCCAGCAGCCCCGGGACTAGCTCCTACAATGAGCAGTTCTTC

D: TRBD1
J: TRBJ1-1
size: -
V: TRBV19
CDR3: CASSWTGGNTEAFF
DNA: TGTGCCAGTAGTTGGACAGGGGGAAACACTGAAGCTTTCTTT

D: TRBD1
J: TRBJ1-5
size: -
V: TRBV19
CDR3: CASTGTGGFRQPQHF
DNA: TGTGCCAGTACTGGGACAGGGGGCTTTCGACAGCCCCAGCATTTT

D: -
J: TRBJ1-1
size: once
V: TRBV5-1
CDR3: CASSLSAGGEYTEAFF
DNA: TGCGCCAGCAGCTTGTCTGCTGGGGGCGAGTATACTGAAGCTTTCTTT

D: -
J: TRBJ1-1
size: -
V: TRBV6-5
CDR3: CASRGGETEAFF
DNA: TGTGCCAGCAGAGGGGGTGAGACTGAAGCTTTCTTT

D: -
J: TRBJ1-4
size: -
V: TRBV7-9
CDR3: CASSYRQATNEKLFF
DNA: TGTGCCAGCAGTTATCGACAGGCTACTAATGAAAAACTGTTTTTT

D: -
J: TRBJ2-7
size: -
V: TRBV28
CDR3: CASSRWVQGHEQYF
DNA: TGTGCCAGCAGCCGGTGGGTACAGGGACACGAGCAGTACTTC

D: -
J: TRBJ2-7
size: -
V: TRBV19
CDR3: CARTQGGPPKQYF
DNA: TGTGCCAGGACTCAGGGGGGCCCTCCTAAACAGTACTTC

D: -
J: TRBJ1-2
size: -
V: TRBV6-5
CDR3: CASILRQANYGYTF
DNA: TGTGCCAGCATCCTGAGACAGGCTAACTATGGCTACACCTTC

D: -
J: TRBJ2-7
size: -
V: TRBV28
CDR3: CASSPPPGQGSYEQYF
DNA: TGTGCCAGCAGTCCCCCCCCGGGACAAGGCTCCTACGAGCAGTACTTC

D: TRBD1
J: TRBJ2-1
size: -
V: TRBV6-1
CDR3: CASSERDRAYNEQFF
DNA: TGTGCCAGCAGTGAACGGGACAGAGCCTACAATGAGCAGTTCTTC

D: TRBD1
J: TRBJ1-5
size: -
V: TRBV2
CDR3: CASSATGGRLEPQHF
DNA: TGTGCCAGCAGCGCAACAGGGGGCCGACTCGAGCCCCAGCATTTT

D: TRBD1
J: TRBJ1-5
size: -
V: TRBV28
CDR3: CASGTGRVQPQHF
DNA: TGTGCCAGCGGGACAGGGAGAGTTCAGCCCCAGCATTTT

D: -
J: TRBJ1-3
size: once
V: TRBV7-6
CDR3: CASSLPGLNSGNTIYF
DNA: TGTGCCAGCAGCCTCCCGGGACTCAACTCTGGAAACACCATATATTTT

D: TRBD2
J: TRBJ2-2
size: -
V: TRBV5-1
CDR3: CASSSGTSGTGELFF
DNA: TGCGCCAGCAGCTCGGGGACTAGCGGGACCGGGGAGCTGTTTTTT

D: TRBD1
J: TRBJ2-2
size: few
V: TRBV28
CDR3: CASTPTQGSTGELFF
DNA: TGTGCCAGCACCCCAACACAGGGGTCCACCGGGGAGCTGTTTTTT

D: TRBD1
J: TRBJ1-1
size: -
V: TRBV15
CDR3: CATSAQGDRGFFNTEAFF
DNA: TGTGCCACCAGCGCCCAGGGGGACAGGGGGTTCTTTAACACTGAAGCTTTCTTT

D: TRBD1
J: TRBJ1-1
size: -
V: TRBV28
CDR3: CASSFRTGVRTEAFF
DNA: TGTGCCAGCAGTTTTCGGACAGGGGTGCGGACTGAAGCTTTCTTT

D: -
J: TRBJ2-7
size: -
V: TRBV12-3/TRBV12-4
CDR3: CASSLAGLNEQYF
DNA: TGTGCCAGCAGTTTAGCGGGACTCAACGAGCAGTACTTC

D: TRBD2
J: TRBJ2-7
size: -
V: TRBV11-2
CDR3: CASSLSGGALYEQYF
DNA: TGTGCCAGCAGCTTAAGCGGGGGGGCCTTATACGAGCAGTACTTC

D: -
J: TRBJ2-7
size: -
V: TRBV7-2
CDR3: CASSLYGTGTDEQYF
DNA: TGTGCCAGCAGCTTATATGGAACAGGGACCGACGAGCAGTACTTC

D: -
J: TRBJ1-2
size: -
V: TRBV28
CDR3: CASSFDSLGKLGYTF
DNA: TGTGCCAGCAGTTTTGACAGCCTGGGGAAGCTTGGCTACACCTTC

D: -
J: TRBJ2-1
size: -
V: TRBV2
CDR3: CASSGSGNYNEQFF
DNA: TGTGCCAGCAGTGGCTCAGGGAATTACAATGAGCAGTTCTTC

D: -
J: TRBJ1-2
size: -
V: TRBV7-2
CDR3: CASSPERGHYGYTF
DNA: TGTGCCAGCAGCCCGGAAAGGGGTCACTATGGCTACACCTTC

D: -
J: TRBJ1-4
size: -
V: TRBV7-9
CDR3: CAGAHPTNEKLFF
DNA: TGTGCCGGAGCCCACCCAACTAATGAAAAACTGTTTTTT